This T cell receptor (beta chain) was retrieved from a study of graft-versus-host responses after intestinal transplantation. Using immunoSEQ multiplex PCR, the repertoire was profiled, and TCRdb retains in-frame clones only, with some absent. The sample has fewer than 65,000 clones; 80% to 90% are singletons. Germline loops: CDR1 MDHEN, CDR2 SYDVKM. This CDR3 is 12 amino acids long. V lost 8 bases and J lost 1, with 9 bases in between. About this clone itself: Its antigen is not known.

The chain combines TRBV28 with TRBJ2-7; D not resolved. The origin of this receptor is a human donor who was the organ donor for an intestinal transplant. Sequences were derived from unstimulated CD4+ T cells sorted from spleen or lymph node cells, sampled before transplant. The CDR3 nucleotides are TGTGCCAGCGCCCAGGCATCCTACGAGCAGTACTTC. Amino acids: CASAQASYEQYF.